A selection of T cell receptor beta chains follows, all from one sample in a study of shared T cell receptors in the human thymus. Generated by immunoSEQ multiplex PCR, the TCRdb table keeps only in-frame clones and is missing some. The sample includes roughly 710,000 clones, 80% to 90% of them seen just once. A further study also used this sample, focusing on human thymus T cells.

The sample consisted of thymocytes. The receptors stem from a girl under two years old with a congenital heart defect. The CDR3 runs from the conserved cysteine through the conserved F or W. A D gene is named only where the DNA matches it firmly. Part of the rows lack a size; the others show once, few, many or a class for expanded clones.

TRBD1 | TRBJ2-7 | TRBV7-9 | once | CASSMGQFGFVGEQYF | TGTGCCAGCAGCATGGGACAGTTTGGGTTCGTGGGGGAGCAGTACTTC
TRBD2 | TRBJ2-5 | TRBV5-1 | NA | CASSLSDLTSGGSEETQYF | TGCGCCAGCAGCTTGAGCGATCTCACTAGCGGGGGTAGCGAAGAGACCCAGTACTTC
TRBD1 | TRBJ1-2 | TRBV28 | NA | CASSCLGDRSYGYTF | TGTGCCAGCAGTTGCCTTGGGGACAGGTCCTATGGCTACACCTTC
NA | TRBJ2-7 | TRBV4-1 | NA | CASSRAYPWGADEQYF | TGCGCCAGCAGCAGAGCCTACCCGTGGGGCGCTGACGAGCAGTACTTC
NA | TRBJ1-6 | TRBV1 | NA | CTSSHPSQGSNSPLHF | TGCACCAGCAGCCACCCGTCACAGGGGAGTAATTCACCCCTCCACTTT
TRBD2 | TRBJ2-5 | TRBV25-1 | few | CASSDRPGLSYQETQYF | TGTGCCAGCAGTGACCGTCCGGGACTATCGTACCAAGAGACCCAGTACTTC
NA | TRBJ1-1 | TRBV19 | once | CASSIGLTGMMNTEAFF | TGTGCCAGTAGTATTGGGTTGACAGGCATGATGAACACTGAAGCTTTCTTT
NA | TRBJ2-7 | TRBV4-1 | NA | CASSPVRDKYEQYF | TGCGCCAGCAGCCCTGTCCGGGACAAGTACGAGCAGTACTTC
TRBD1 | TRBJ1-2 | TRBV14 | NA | CASRPGQGAWYGYTF | TGTGCCAGCAGACCCGGACAGGGGGCTTGGTATGGCTACACCTTC
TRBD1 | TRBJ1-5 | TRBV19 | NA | CASSQPSPDRTGGDSNQPQHF | TGTGCCAGTAGTCAACCCTCCCCCGACAGGACAGGGGGCGATAGCAATCAGCCCCAGCATTTT
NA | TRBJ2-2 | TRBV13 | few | CASSPSYRQGKDTGELFF | TGTGCCAGCAGCCCATCTTACCGCCAGGGGAAGGACACCGGGGAGCTGTTTTTT
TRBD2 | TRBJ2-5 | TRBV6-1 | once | CASSENSGGVEETQYF | TGTGCCAGCAGTGAAAATAGTGGGGGGGTGGAAGAGACCCAGTACTTC
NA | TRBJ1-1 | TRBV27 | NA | CASRRLWVRATEAFF | TGTGCCAGTCGTCGATTGTGGGTGAGGGCCACTGAAGCTTTCTTT
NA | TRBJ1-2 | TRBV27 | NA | CASSLGSPNYGYTF | TGTGCCAGCAGCCTGGGGAGTCCAAACTATGGCTACACCTTC
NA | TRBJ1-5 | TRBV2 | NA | CASSEAVYRSNQPQHF | TGTGCCAGCAGTGAAGCAGTCTACAGAAGCAATCAGCCCCAGCATTTT
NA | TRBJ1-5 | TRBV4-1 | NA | CASSLRGSQPQHF | TGCGCCAGCAGCCTCAGGGGTAGTCAGCCCCAGCATTTT
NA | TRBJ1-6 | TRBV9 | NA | CASSPGPGKASSPLHF | TGTGCCAGCAGCCCCGGGCCGGGGAAGGCTAGTTCCCCCCTCCACTTT
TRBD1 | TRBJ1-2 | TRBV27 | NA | CASSLSRGLVGYTF | TGTGCCAGCAGTTTAAGTAGGGGGCTGGTTGGCTACACCTTC
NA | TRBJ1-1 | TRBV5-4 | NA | CASSFGPDWNTEAFF | TGTGCCAGCAGCTTTGGTCCGGACTGGAACACTGAAGCTTTCTTT
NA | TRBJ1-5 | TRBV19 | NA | CASRARGGDQPQHF | TGTGCCAGTAGGGCTCGGGGTGGAGATCAGCCCCAGCATTTT
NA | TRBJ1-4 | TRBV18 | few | CASSTLVGLLRPTNEKLFF | TGTGCCAGCTCGACCCTTGTAGGACTCCTTCGCCCAACTAATGAAAAACTGTTTTTT
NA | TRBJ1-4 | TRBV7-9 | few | CASAQQGTNEKLFF | TGTGCCAGCGCTCAACAGGGAACTAATGAAAAACTGTTTTTT
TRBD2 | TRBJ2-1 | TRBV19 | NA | CASSTPGLGSYNEQFF | TGTGCCAGTAGTACTCCGGGACTAGGGTCCTACAATGAGCAGTTCTTC
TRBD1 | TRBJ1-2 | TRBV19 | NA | CASRPSRGQGAINYGYTF | TGTGCCAGTAGACCATCGAGGGGACAGGGGGCGATAAACTATGGCTACACCTTC
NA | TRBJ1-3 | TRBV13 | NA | CASSSGNTIYF | TGTGCCAGCAGCTCGGGAAACACCATATATTTT
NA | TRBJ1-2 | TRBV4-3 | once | CASSPSQDRPNYGYTF | TGCGCCAGCAGCCCATCCCAGGACAGACCGAACTATGGCTACACCTTC
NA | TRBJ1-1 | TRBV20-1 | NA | CSVKRNTEAFF | TGCAGTGTAAAGCGAAACACTGAAGCTTTCTTT
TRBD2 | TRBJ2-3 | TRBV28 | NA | CASRDSSGGAYLCTDTQYF | TGTGCCAGCAGGGACTCTAGCGGGGGGGCATACCTATGCACAGATACGCAGTATTTT
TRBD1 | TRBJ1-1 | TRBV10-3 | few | CAIGTAHTEAFF | TGTGCCATCGGGACAGCCCACACTGAAGCTTTCTTT
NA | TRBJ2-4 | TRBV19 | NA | CASSIVMRIHDLLAKNIQYF | TGTGCCAGTAGTATAGTTATGCGGATACATGACCTACTAGCCAAAAACATTCAGTACTTC
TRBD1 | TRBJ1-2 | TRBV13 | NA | CASSRRDSTNYGYTF | TGTGCCAGCAGCAGACGGGACAGCACTAACTATGGCTACACCTTC
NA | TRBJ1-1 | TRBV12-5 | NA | CASGSSGSGLEAFF | TGTGCTAGTGGTTCCTCCGGATCTGGGCTCGAGGCTTTCTTT
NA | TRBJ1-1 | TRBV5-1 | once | CASSFIEGAEAFF | TGCGCCAGCAGCTTTATCGAGGGGGCTGAAGCTTTCTTT
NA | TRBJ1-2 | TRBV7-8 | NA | CASSSPGLQRLYGYTF | TGTGCCAGCAGCTCTCCCGGGTTACAAAGGCTCTATGGCTACACCTTC
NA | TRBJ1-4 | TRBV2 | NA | CASIPSVEGWEVDEKLFF | TGTGCCAGCATCCCCTCCGTGGAGGGTTGGGAGGTGGATGAAAAACTGTTTTTT
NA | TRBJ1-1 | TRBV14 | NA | CASSHNSPGSGRPYTEAFF | TGTGCCAGCAGCCACAACTCCCCAGGGTCCGGGCGTCCTTACACTGAAGCTTTCTTT
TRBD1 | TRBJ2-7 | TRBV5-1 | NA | CASSHRTGVNNEQYF | TGCGCCAGCAGCCACAGGACAGGGGTTAACAACGAGCAGTACTTC
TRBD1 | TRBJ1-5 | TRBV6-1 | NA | CASRARDRGNQPQHF | TGTGCCAGCAGGGCAAGGGACAGGGGCAATCAGCCCCAGCATTTT
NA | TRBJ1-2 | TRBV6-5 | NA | CASSYGGVRGGYGYTF | TGTGCCAGCAGTTACGGGGGGGTGCGAGGGGGCTATGGCTACACCTTC
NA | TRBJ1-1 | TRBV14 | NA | CASSLLRGGTEAFF | TGTGCCAGCAGCCTCTTGCGGGGAGGCACTGAAGCTTTCTTT
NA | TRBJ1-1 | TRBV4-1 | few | CASSQDHGKGWGNTEAFF | TGCGCCAGCAGCCAAGACCACGGTAAGGGGTGGGGGAACACTGAAGCTTTCTTT
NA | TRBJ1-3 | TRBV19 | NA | CASSIIPEPGNTIYF | TGTGCCAGTAGTATTATACCGGAGCCAGGAAACACCATATATTTT
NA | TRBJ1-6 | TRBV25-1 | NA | CASSKPGGNSPLHF | TGTGCCAGCAGTAAGCCGGGGGGTAATTCCCCCCTCCACTTT
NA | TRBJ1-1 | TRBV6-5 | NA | CASWKGVGRKTEAFF | TGTGCCAGCTGGAAGGGGGTGGGGAGAAAGACTGAAGCTTTCTTT
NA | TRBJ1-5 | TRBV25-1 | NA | CASSEAETEDQPQHF | TGTGCCAGCAGTGAGGCTGAGACGGAGGATCAGCCCCAGCATTTT
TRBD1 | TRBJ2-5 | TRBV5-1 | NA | CASSLGTGTVGETQYF | TGCGCCAGCAGCTTGGGAACCGGGACAGTGGGAGAGACCCAGTACTTC